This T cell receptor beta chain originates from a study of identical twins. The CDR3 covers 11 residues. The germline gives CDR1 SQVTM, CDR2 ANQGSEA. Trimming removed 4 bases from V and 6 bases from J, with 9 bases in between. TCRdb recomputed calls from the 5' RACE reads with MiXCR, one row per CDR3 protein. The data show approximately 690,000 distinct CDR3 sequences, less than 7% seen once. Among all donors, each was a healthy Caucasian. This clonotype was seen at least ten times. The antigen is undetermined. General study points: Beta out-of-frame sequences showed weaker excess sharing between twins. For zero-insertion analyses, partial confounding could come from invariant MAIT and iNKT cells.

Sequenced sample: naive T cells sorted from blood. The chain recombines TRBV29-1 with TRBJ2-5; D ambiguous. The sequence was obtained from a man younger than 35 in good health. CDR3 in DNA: TGCAGCGTTGTTGTTCGGAAGACCCAGTACTTC. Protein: CSVVVRKTQYF. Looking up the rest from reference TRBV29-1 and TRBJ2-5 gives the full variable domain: SAVISQKPSRDICQRGTSLTIQCQVDSQVTMMFWYRQQPGQSLTLIATANQGSEATYESGFVIDKFPISRPNLTFSTLTVSNMSPEDSSIYLCSVVVRKTQYFGPGTRLLVL.